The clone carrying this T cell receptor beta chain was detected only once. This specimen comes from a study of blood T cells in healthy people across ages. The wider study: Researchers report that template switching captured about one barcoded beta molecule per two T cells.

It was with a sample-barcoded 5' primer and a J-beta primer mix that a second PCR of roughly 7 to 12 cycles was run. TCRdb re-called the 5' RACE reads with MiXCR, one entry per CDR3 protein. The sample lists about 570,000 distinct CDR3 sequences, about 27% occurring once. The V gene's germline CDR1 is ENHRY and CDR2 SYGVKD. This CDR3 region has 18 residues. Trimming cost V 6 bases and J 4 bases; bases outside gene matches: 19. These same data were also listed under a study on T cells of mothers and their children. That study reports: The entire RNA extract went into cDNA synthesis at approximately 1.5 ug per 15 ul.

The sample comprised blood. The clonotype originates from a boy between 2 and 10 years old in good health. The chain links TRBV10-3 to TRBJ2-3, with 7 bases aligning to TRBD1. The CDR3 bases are TGTGCCATCAGAGATGGTGGACAGGCGCCGGACTTACCAGATACGCAGTATTTT. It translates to CAIRDGGQAPDLPDTQYF.